This passage covers 24 T cell receptor beta chains from one sample sequenced in a study of cytomegalovirus exposure and HLA in healthy donors. PCR amplification relied on 60 Vbeta primers (plus 13 Jbeta primers). Clones were sequenced by immunoSEQ multiplex PCR, and TCRdb holds only the in-frame ones, with some missing. The sample records approximately 190,000 clones, 75% to 90% being singletons. Sample: PBMCs. These receptors were obtained from a woman between 18 and 29 years old in good health and CMV-seronegative.

The rearrangement uses TRBV11-3 and TRBJ2-3; D not resolved. The CDR3 is 12 residues long. Trimming pared 3 bases from V and 2 bases from J, leaving 3 bases between. Germline lookup yields CDR1 SGHNT and CDR2 YENEEA. The CDR3 DNA sequence: TGTGCCAGCAGCTTCAACACAGATACGCAGTATTTT. Translated: CASSFNTDTQYF. The variable domain in full, with the rest retrieved from reference TRBV11-3 and TRBJ2-3, is EAGVVQSPRYKIIEKKQPVAFWCNPISGHNTLYWYLQNLGQGPELLIRYENEEAVDDSQLPKDRFSAERLKGVDSTLKIQPAELGDSAVYLCASSFNTDTQYFGPGTRLTVL.

The chain has TRBV6-5 and TRBJ2-5, with TRBD1 as a possible D gene (6 bases). V was trimmed by 6 bases and J by 5 bases, leaving 13 bases between them. Germline lookup yields CDR1 MNHEY and CDR2 SVGAGI. The CDR3 consists of 13 residues. The CDR3 coding sequence is TGTGCCAGCAGGGAATGGGGGCTGGAGACCCAGTACTTC. Translation: CASREWGLETQYF.

V is TRBV6-5 and J is TRBJ2-2; D possibly corresponds to TRBD2 (5 bases). This CDR3 is built from 14 residues. The germline V gene has CDR1 MNHEY and CDR2 SVGAGI. The V and J ends lost 2 bases and 6 bases respectively, with 10 bases between them. DNA for the CDR3: TGTGCCAGCAGTTACGCCCGGACTGCCGGGGAGCTGTTTTTT. Translating it yields CASSYARTAGELFF.

J is TRBJ1-6 and V is TRBV27, with D unclear. Between the trimmed V and J ends, which lost 0 bases and 5 bases, there was a span of 5 bases. CDR1 is MNHEY, CDR2 SMNVEV, per germline (reference sequence). The CDR3 totals 14 residues. CDR3 amino acids: CASSLSGNNSPLHF. The DNA of the CDR3 is TGTGCCAGCAGTTTATCGGGCAATAATTCACCCCTCCACTTT.

CDR3 loop: CASSILAFNQPQHF. CDR3 DNA sequence: TGTGCCAGTAGTATTTTGGCATTTAATCAGCCCCAGCATTTT. This sequence joins TRBV19 and TRBJ1-5; no clear D gene. CDR3 size: 14 residues. Germline values: CDR1 LNHDA, CDR2 SQIVND (reference sequence). Trimming took off 3 bases at V and 4 bases at J, with 10 bases between the two ends.

This chain links TRBV5-1 with TRBJ2-1, with TRBD2 identical over 8 bases. The CDR3 runs to 14 residues. After removal of 10 bases from V and 0 bases from J, the junction contained 6 bases not matched to a gene. Germline-derived CDR1 and CDR2 are SGHRS and YFSETQ. The CDR3 DNA reads TGCGCCGGGAGCCGGGGGGGCTCCTACAATGAGCAGTTCTTC. This sequence encodes CAGSRGGSYNEQFF.

The chain employs TRBV18 and TRBJ2-3, with D uncertain. V lost 2 bases and J 6 bases, leaving 15 bases between the germline ends. The CDR3 has 15 amino acids. Germline CDR1 KGHSH, CDR2 LQKENI. CDR3 sequence reads: CASSPGATGWDTQYF. DNA for the CDR3: TGTGCCAGCTCACCAGGAGCCACTGGCTGGGATACGCAGTATTTT.

The chain is built from TRBV19 and TRBJ1-1; TRBD1 matches 7 bases. Germline CDR1 LNHDA, CDR2 SQIVND (reference sequence). With 1 base clipped from V and 3 bases from J, the junction kept 5 bases outside the gene matches. The CDR3 runs to 15 residues. The CDR3 region has the DNA TGTGCCAGTAGTATAGTGGCAGGGACAGACACTGAAGCTTTCTTT. It yields the protein CASSIVAGTDTEAFF. Full variable domain (rest looked up from reference TRBV19 and TRBJ1-1): DGGITQSPKYLFRKEGQNVTLSCEQNLNHDAMYWYRQDPGQGLRLIYYSQIVNDFQKGDIAEGYSVSREKKESFPLTVTSAQKNPTAFYLCASSIVAGTDTEAFFGQGTRLTVV.

The gene calls are TRBV6-1 and TRBJ1-6, with a tentative D call TRBD1 (5 bases). CDR3 length: 14 amino acids. Germline CDR1 is MNHNS and CDR2 is SASEGT. With 2 bases removed from V and 4 bases from J, the gap between germline ends came to 6 bases. The CDR3 reads CASSETGYNSPLHF. DNA of the CDR3: TGTGCCAGCAGTGAAACAGGATATAATTCACCCCTCCACTTT.

The chain recombines TRBV5-4 with TRBJ1-1; possible D gene TRBD1, 6 bases. Between the trimmed V and J ends, which lost 4 bases and 7 bases, there was a span of 8 bases. The CDR3 extends over 11 amino acids. CDR1 and CDR2 (germline): SGHNT, YYREEE (reference sequence). CDR3 DNA: TGTGCCAGCAGCAAGACAGGTGAAGCTTTCTTT. Amino acid sequence: CASSKTGEAFF.

V usage is TRBV5-1 and J usage is TRBJ2-1; TRBD1 matches 7 bases. With 4 bases clipped from V and 6 bases from J, the junction kept 7 bases outside the gene matches. Germline V gives CDR1 SGHRS, CDR2 YFSETQ. The CDR3 length is 14 residues. The CDR3 loop reads CASSRDSTSNEQFF. Here the CDR3 DNA reads TGCGCCAGCAGCCGGGACAGCACTTCCAATGAGCAGTTCTTC. Together with reference TRBV5-1 and TRBJ2-1, the CDR3 gives the full variable domain: KAGVTQTPRYLIKTRGQQVTLSCSPISGHRSVSWYQQTPGQGLQFLFEYFSETQRNKGNFPGRFSGRQFSNSRSEMNVSTLELGDSALYLCASSRDSTSNEQFFGPGTRLTVL.

The gene calls are TRBV6-5 and TRBJ1-1, with D tentatively TRBD1 (5 bases). The V gene lost 2 bases and the J gene lost 0 bases, with 10 bases spanning the gap. The germline CDR1 and CDR2 sequences are MNHEY and SVGAGI. This CDR3 comprises 15 residues. CDR3 sequence (DNA): TGTGCCAGCAGTTACGATCGGGGGATGAACACTGAAGCTTTCTTT. Amino acids: CASSYDRGMNTEAFF.

The V call is TRBV5-6, the J call TRBJ2-7; 14 positions match TRBD2. Germline V gene lookup returns CDR1 SGHDT and CDR2 YYEEEE. V lost 2 bases, J lost 1 base, and 5 bases stayed unmatched. This CDR3 has 17 amino acids. CDR3 amino acids: CASSFAGTSGSSYEQYF. CDR3 in DNA: TGTGCCAGCAGCTTCGCCGGGACTAGCGGGAGTTCCTACGAGCAGTACTTC.

The chain combines TRBV5-1 with TRBJ2-3; D uncertain. This CDR3 spans 14 amino acids. Trimming pared 0 bases from V and 3 bases from J, leaving 8 bases between. Germline V lookup: CDR1 SGHRS, CDR2 YFSETQ. The DNA for the CDR3 is TGCGCCAGCAGCTTGGGAGATACTACAGATACGCAGTATTTT. This encodes CASSLGDTTDTQYF.

The CDR3 nucleotides are TGTGCCAGCTCACCTTACAGCTCTGGGGCCAACGTCCTGACTTTC. This codes for CASSPYSSGANVLTF. This rearrangement joins TRBV18 to TRBJ2-6; D is uncertain. Germline-derived CDR1 and CDR2 are KGHSH and LQKENI. V lost 3 bases and J 0 bases, leaving 6 bases between the germline ends. This CDR3 has 15 residues.

The rearrangement links TRBV7-9 to TRBJ1-4, with D possibly TRBD1 on 5 matching bases. The germline V gene encodes CDR1 SEHNR and CDR2 FQNEAQ (reference sequence). Trimming removed 3 bases at V and 4 bases at J, with 21 bases between. The CDR3 has 18 residues. The DNA for the CDR3 is TGTGCCAGCAGCTTTCCCGGGGTCCCGGCGGGGGGTAATGAAAAACTGTTTTTT. This translates into CASSFPGVPAGGNEKLFF.

J is TRBJ2-1 and V is TRBV7-9; TRBD2 aligns across 11 bases. The CDR3 totals 19 residues. CDR1 is SEHNR, CDR2 FQNEAQ, per germline (reference sequence). V shed 2 bases, J shed 8 bases, and the junction held 17 bases outside the gene matches. The CDR3, as DNA: TGTGCCAGCAGCTTAAAATCTAAGGTACTAGCGGGGGATAACGATGAGCAGTTCTTC. This translates into CASSLKSKVLAGDNDEQFF.

This clone was picked up one time. V is TRBV18 and J is TRBJ2-1; 7 bases are shared with TRBD1. CDR1 and CDR2 from the germline V gene are KGHSH and LQKENI. This CDR3 comprises 16 residues. Trimming cost V 9 bases and J 5 bases; bases outside gene matches: 16. The CDR3 DNA follows: TGTGCCAGTTTAAAAGGGGGCCAGGTTCAGAACAATGAGCAGTTCTTC. This gives the protein CASLKGGQVQNNEQFF.

This chain connects TRBV7-9 to TRBJ1-1; the D gene is possibly TRBD1 (6 bases). The germline V gene has CDR1 SEHNR and CDR2 FQNEAQ (reference sequence). The V gene lost 3 bases and the J gene lost 1 base, with 9 bases spanning the gap. The CDR3 length is 14 residues. The CDR3 sequence: CASSFTGRNTEAFF. The CDR3 DNA reads as TGTGCCAGCAGCTTCACAGGGAGGAACACTGAAGCTTTCTTT.

The rearrangement joins TRBV18 to TRBJ2-3, with D possibly matching TRBD1 (5 bases). Looked up from germline, CDR1 is KGHSH and CDR2 is LQKENI. The CDR3 spans 14 residues. Trimming took off 4 bases at V and 0 bases at J, with 8 bases between the two ends. For the CDR3, the DNA is TGTGCCAGCTCACAGGGGTCGAGCACAGATACGCAGTATTTT. This translates into CASSQGSSTDTQYF. Variable domain in full (rest from reference TRBV18 and TRBJ2-3): NAGVMQNPRHLVRRRGQEARLRCSPMKGHSHVYWYRQLPEEGLKFMVYLQKENIIDESGMPKERFSAEFPKEGPSILRIQQVVRGDSAAYFCASSQGSSTDTQYFGPGTRLTVL.

The rearrangement uses TRBV5-1 and TRBJ2-5, with D uncertain. This CDR3 region has 13 residues. Germline V gives CDR1 SGHRS, CDR2 YFSETQ. The V and J ends lost 3 bases and 5 bases respectively, with 11 bases between them. CDR3 protein: CASSYSDWETQYF. The CDR3 nucleotides read TGCGCCAGCAGCTATTCTGACTGGGAGACCCAGTACTTC.

This chain uses TRBV5-6 with TRBJ2-1; a possible D gene is TRBD2 (6 bases). CDR1 is SGHDT, CDR2 YYEEEE, per germline. This CDR3 is built from 16 residues. V was cut by 4 bases and J by 0 bases, with 14 bases left in between. CDR3 amino acids: CASSRERSSSYNEQFF. Written as DNA, the CDR3 is TGTGCCAGCAGCCGGGAGCGGTCCAGCTCCTACAATGAGCAGTTCTTC.

This rearrangement joins TRBV18 to TRBJ2-7; TRBD2 might be the D (5 bases). CDR1 is KGHSH and CDR2 is LQKENI in the germline V gene. The V gene lost 6 bases and the J gene lost 3 bases, with 15 bases spanning the gap. The CDR3 contains 14 residues. This CDR3 is CASSLVRENYEQYF. CDR3 bases: TGTGCCAGCTCCTTGGTGAGGGAAAACTACGAGCAGTACTTC. Based on the CDR3 plus reference TRBV18 and TRBJ2-7, the full variable domain is NAGVMQNPRHLVRRRGQEARLRCSPMKGHSHVYWYRQLPEEGLKFMVYLQKENIIDESGMPKERFSAEFPKEGPSILRIQQVVRGDSAAYFCASSLVRENYEQYFGPGTRLTVT.

The rearrangement joins TRBV6-5 to TRBJ2-1, with TRBD2 identical over 11 bases. The V gene end was trimmed by 4 bases and the J gene end by 4 bases; junction bases not matched to a gene: 3. This CDR3 is 15 amino acids long. Germline V gene sequence: CDR1 MNHEY, CDR2 SVGAGI. Here the CDR3 reads CASSLTSGGYNEQFF. The CDR3 nucleotides are TGTGCCAGCAGTTTAACTAGCGGGGGTTACAATGAGCAGTTCTTC.